This T cell receptor beta chain was sequenced during a study of cytotoxic CD8 clonotypes in ibrutinib-treated CLL. Study-level information: Overall, 24 responses were partial and 2 complete; following median approximately 65 months, 14 patients stayed remitted and some 12 progressed. Study results and caveats: Treatment saw public clonotypes, which were uncommon, either contract or stay stable.

Note on this clone: Its antigen is not known. Other DNA variants within this sample encode the same CDR3.

V dropped 1 base and J dropped 7 bases, with 11 bases sitting between them. The CDR3 spans 14 residues. CDR1 is SGHNT and CDR2 is YYREEE in the germline V gene (reference sequence). Repertoires were generated with immunoSEQ multiplex PCR, while TCRdb's copy carries only in-frame clones and drops some. The profile shows fewer than 400,000 clones, around 66% of them singletons. This chain links TRBV5-4 with TRBJ2-2; D possibly corresponds to TRBD1 (5 bases). The receptor's source is a human donor with chronic lymphocytic leukemia. Sequencing was performed on PBMCs, taken after 36 months of ibrutinib treatment. Written as DNA, the CDR3 is TGTGCCAGCAGCTTGAGAAGGGGTCACGGGGAGCTGTTTTTT. Residues: CASSLRRGHGELFF.